The rows below give T cell receptor beta chains drawn from one sample of a study of beta chain features in type 1 diabetes. Method: immunoSEQ multiplex PCR; TCRdb's copy keeps in-frame clones and lacks some. The sample yields 160,000 or so clones, roughly 9% seen once. The sequenced material came from central memory CD4+ T cells from blood. Receptors originate from a woman younger than 45 with type 1 diabetes. Both conserved end residues are part of each CDR3. A D gene is named only where the DNA matches it firmly. The size field is filled for only some rows; it gives once, few, many or a size class.

V gene: TRBV7-9; J gene: TRBJ1-2; clone size: NA; CDR3 length: 12; D gene: NA; CDR3 DNA: TGTGCCAGCAGCTTAGAGCCATATGGCTACACCTTC; CDR3 protein: CASSLEPYGYTF
V gene: TRBV2; J gene: TRBJ1-2; clone size: few; CDR3 length: 14; D gene: NA; CDR3 DNA: TGTGCCAGCAGTGAAGGGTGGAGAGGGAATGGCTACACCTTC; CDR3 protein: CASSEGWRGNGYTF
V gene: TRBV5-1; J gene: TRBJ2-3; clone size: few; CDR3 length: 15; D gene: TRBD2; CDR3 DNA: TGCGCCAGCAGCTTTACTAGCGGGAGCACAGATACGCAGTATTTT; CDR3 protein: CASSFTSGSTDTQYF
V gene: TRBV5-1; J gene: TRBJ1-1; clone size: few; CDR3 length: 13; D gene: NA; CDR3 DNA: TGCGCCAGCAGCTTGGGTACAGGTAGCGAAGCTTTCTTT; CDR3 protein: CASSLGTGSEAFF
V gene: TRBV4-1; J gene: TRBJ1-1; clone size: NA; CDR3 length: 15; D gene: NA; CDR3 DNA: TGCGCCAGCAGCCCAGCAAAGGCAGGGAACACTGAAGCTTTCTTT; CDR3 protein: CASSPAKAGNTEAFF
V gene: TRBV27; J gene: TRBJ2-5; clone size: NA; CDR3 length: 16; D gene: NA; CDR3 DNA: TGTGCCAGCAGTTTAATGCAGGAGGGCTGGTTATCTACCCAGTACTTC; CDR3 protein: CASSLMQEGWLSTQYF
V gene: TRBV5-1; J gene: TRBJ2-1; clone size: few; CDR3 length: 13; D gene: TRBD1; CDR3 DNA: TGCGCCAGCAGCCCTGGACAGGGCAATGAGCAGTTCTTC; CDR3 protein: CASSPGQGNEQFF
V gene: TRBV28; J gene: TRBJ2-5; clone size: NA; CDR3 length: 12; D gene: NA; CDR3 DNA: TGTGCCAGCTTCGGTCTCCAAGAGACCCAGTACTTC; CDR3 protein: CASFGLQETQYF
V gene: TRBV7-2; J gene: TRBJ2-2; clone size: few; CDR3 length: 15; D gene: TRBD1; CDR3 DNA: TGTGCCAGCAGCTTACGGACAGGGGGCACCGGGGAGCTGTTTTTT; CDR3 protein: CASSLRTGGTGELFF
V gene: TRBV5-1; J gene: TRBJ2-3; clone size: few; CDR3 length: 13; D gene: NA; CDR3 DNA: TGCGCCAGCAGCGGGCAGAGCACAGATACGCAGTATTTT; CDR3 protein: CASSGQSTDTQYF
V gene: TRBV7-2; J gene: TRBJ1-5; clone size: few; CDR3 length: 15; D gene: TRBD1; CDR3 DNA: TGTGCCAGCAGCAGGAAAACAGGGGCTAATCAGCCCCAGCATTTT; CDR3 protein: CASSRKTGANQPQHF
V gene: TRBV27; J gene: TRBJ2-2; clone size: few; CDR3 length: 12; D gene: NA; CDR3 DNA: TGTGCCAGCACCACGAACACCGGGGAGCTGTTTTTT; CDR3 protein: CASTTNTGELFF
V gene: TRBV27; J gene: TRBJ1-2; clone size: NA; CDR3 length: 15; D gene: NA; CDR3 DNA: TGTGCCAGCAGTTTATCGTCTGGATGGCGGGCTGGCTACACCTTC; CDR3 protein: CASSLSSGWRAGYTF
V gene: TRBV18; J gene: TRBJ1-2; clone size: few; CDR3 length: 13; D gene: NA; CDR3 DNA: TGTGCCAGCTCACCTCTTGGAGGGGATGGCTACACCTTC; CDR3 protein: CASSPLGGDGYTF
V gene: TRBV5-1; J gene: TRBJ2-1; clone size: NA; CDR3 length: 15; D gene: NA; CDR3 DNA: TGCGCCAGCAGCTGGGGGGGGCAGGGGCACAATGAGCAGTTCTTC; CDR3 protein: CASSWGGQGHNEQFF
V gene: TRBV29-1; J gene: TRBJ2-5; clone size: NA; CDR3 length: 13; D gene: NA; CDR3 DNA: TGCAGCGTCCAGAGAGGAGGGTCGGAGACCCAGTACTTC; CDR3 protein: CSVQRGGSETQYF
V gene: TRBV4-1; J gene: TRBJ2-5; clone size: few; CDR3 length: 13; D gene: NA; CDR3 DNA: TGCGCCAGCAGCCAAGATCTTTCAGAGACCCAGTACTTC; CDR3 protein: CASSQDLSETQYF
V gene: TRBV30; J gene: TRBJ2-1; clone size: NA; CDR3 length: 20; D gene: TRBD2; CDR3 DNA: TGTGCCTGGAGTGGGTGGGCGGCTAGCGGGCTACAACGGGGGGGCAATGAGCAGTTCTTC; CDR3 protein: CAWSGWAASGLQRGGNEQFF
V gene: TRBV6-1; J gene: TRBJ2-7; clone size: few; CDR3 length: 15; D gene: TRBD1; CDR3 DNA: TGTGCCAGCACTCCCTGGGACAGTTCCTTACGAGAGCAGTACTTC; CDR3 protein: CASTPWDSSLREQYF
V gene: TRBV7-9; J gene: TRBJ1-2; clone size: NA; CDR3 length: 13; D gene: NA; CDR3 DNA: TGTGCCAGCAGCTTACAAGGGACACCTAGTTACACCTTC; CDR3 protein: CASSLQGTPSYTF
V gene: TRBV5-1; J gene: TRBJ1-1; clone size: NA; CDR3 length: 15; D gene: NA; CDR3 DNA: TGCGCCAGCAGCATCCAAGGGAGCGGGAACACTGAAGCTTTCTTT; CDR3 protein: CASSIQGSGNTEAFF
V gene: TRBV9; J gene: TRBJ2-4; clone size: NA; CDR3 length: 18; D gene: TRBD1; CDR3 DNA: TGTGCCAGCAGCGTGGGCGCAGGGGGCATTTTGTCCAAAAACATTCAGTACTTC; CDR3 protein: CASSVGAGGILSKNIQYF
V gene: TRBV28; J gene: TRBJ1-2; clone size: NA; CDR3 length: 14; D gene: TRBD1; CDR3 DNA: TGTGCCAGCAGTTCGACAGGGGAGAGCTATGGCTACACCTTC; CDR3 protein: CASSSTGESYGYTF
V gene: TRBV5-6; J gene: TRBJ2-7; clone size: few; CDR3 length: 11; D gene: NA; CDR3 DNA: TGTGCCAGCAGCTCGCTGAGCGAGCAGTACTTC; CDR3 protein: CASSSLSEQYF
V gene: TRBV28; J gene: TRBJ2-3; clone size: NA; CDR3 length: 15; D gene: NA; CDR3 DNA: TGTGCCAGCAACGAGCAACCGCTTAGCACAGATACGCAGTATTTT; CDR3 protein: CASNEQPLSTDTQYF
V gene: TRBV7-8; J gene: TRBJ1-3; clone size: few; CDR3 length: 16; D gene: NA; CDR3 DNA: TGTGCCAGCAGCTTAGCAGGGGCAGGGACTGGAAACACCATATATTTT; CDR3 protein: CASSLAGAGTGNTIYF
V gene: TRBV19; J gene: TRBJ2-1; clone size: few; CDR3 length: 18; D gene: NA; CDR3 DNA: TGTGCCAGTAGCCGGCCCCCAGACAGGTTGAACACCTACAATGAGCAGTTCTTC; CDR3 protein: CASSRPPDRLNTYNEQFF
V gene: TRBV27; J gene: TRBJ1-2; clone size: few; CDR3 length: 15; D gene: NA; CDR3 DNA: TGTGCCAGCAGGACCTCGGCAGAGCGCCTTTATGGCTACACCTTC; CDR3 protein: CASRTSAERLYGYTF
V gene: TRBV10-3; J gene: TRBJ1-1; clone size: few; CDR3 length: 12; D gene: NA; CDR3 DNA: TGTGCCATCAGTGGAGGGAACACTGAAGCTTTCTTT; CDR3 protein: CAISGGNTEAFF
V gene: TRBV7-9; J gene: TRBJ2-6; clone size: NA; CDR3 length: 16; D gene: NA; CDR3 DNA: TGTGCCAGCAGCCAAGTGGGGGGATTGGGGGCCAACGTCCTGACTTTC; CDR3 protein: CASSQVGGLGANVLTF
V gene: TRBV18; J gene: TRBJ1-1; clone size: few; CDR3 length: 16; D gene: TRBD1; CDR3 DNA: TGTGCCAGCTCCTTGGGGACAGGGAGTGGGAACACTGAAGCTTTCTTT; CDR3 protein: CASSLGTGSGNTEAFF
V gene: TRBV6-6; J gene: TRBJ2-7; clone size: NA; CDR3 length: 14; D gene: TRBD1; CDR3 DNA: TGTGCCAGCAGTCAAGGGGACAGAGCCTACGAGCAGTACTTC; CDR3 protein: CASSQGDRAYEQYF
V gene: TRBV9; J gene: TRBJ2-7; clone size: NA; CDR3 length: 12; D gene: NA; CDR3 DNA: TGTGCCAGCAGCGTAGAGGAGTTCGAGCAGTACTTC; CDR3 protein: CASSVEEFEQYF
V gene: TRBV6-5; J gene: TRBJ2-5; clone size: once; CDR3 length: 12; D gene: NA; CDR3 DNA: TGTGCCAGCAGCCCCCGGTGGGAGACCCAGTACTTC; CDR3 protein: CASSPRWETQYF
V gene: TRBV30; J gene: TRBJ1-1; clone size: few; CDR3 length: 15; D gene: TRBD1; CDR3 DNA: TGTGCCTGGAGTGAAACAGGGGGGTATTTCACTGAAGCTTTCTTT; CDR3 protein: CAWSETGGYFTEAFF
V gene: TRBV9; J gene: TRBJ2-7; clone size: NA; CDR3 length: 16; D gene: NA; CDR3 DNA: TGTGCCAGCAGCGTAAGACCGACGGGTACGCCCTACGAGCAGTACTTC; CDR3 protein: CASSVRPTGTPYEQYF
V gene: TRBV6-6; J gene: TRBJ2-7; clone size: few; CDR3 length: 16; D gene: NA; CDR3 DNA: TGTGCCAGCAGGGGAACGATAGGACAGTCCGGCTACGAGCAGTACTTC; CDR3 protein: CASRGTIGQSGYEQYF
V gene: TRBV6-6; J gene: TRBJ2-7; clone size: NA; CDR3 length: 16; D gene: NA; CDR3 DNA: TGTGCCAGCTACAGAGGGACGGGTAGCGGAGCCTACGAGCAGTACTTC; CDR3 protein: CASYRGTGSGAYEQYF
V gene: TRBV19; J gene: TRBJ1-2; clone size: few; CDR3 length: 14; D gene: TRBD1; CDR3 DNA: TGTGCCAGCCGGAAGGACAGGTGGATCTATGGCTACACCTTC; CDR3 protein: CASRKDRWIYGYTF
V gene: TRBV7-9; J gene: TRBJ2-1; clone size: few; CDR3 length: 13; D gene: TRBD1; CDR3 DNA: TGTGCCAGCAGCCAGGGGGTTTACAATGAGCAGTTCTTC; CDR3 protein: CASSQGVYNEQFF
V gene: TRBV15; J gene: TRBJ1-1; clone size: few; CDR3 length: 14; D gene: NA; CDR3 DNA: TGTGCCACCAGCAGGGGAGAAGGATACACTGAAGCTTTCTTT; CDR3 protein: CATSRGEGYTEAFF
V gene: TRBV19; J gene: TRBJ2-7; clone size: few; CDR3 length: 13; D gene: NA; CDR3 DNA: TGTGCCAGTAGTAGGACAGACCCCTACGAGCAGTACTTC; CDR3 protein: CASSRTDPYEQYF
V gene: TRBV6-5; J gene: TRBJ1-3; clone size: few; CDR3 length: 15; D gene: NA; CDR3 DNA: TGTGCCAGCAGTCGACACGTAGACTCTGGAAACACCATATATTTT; CDR3 protein: CASSRHVDSGNTIYF
V gene: TRBV11-2; J gene: TRBJ1-1; clone size: NA; CDR3 length: 11; D gene: NA; CDR3 DNA: TGTGCCAGCAGCTTCAGTTTCGAAGCTTTCTTT; CDR3 protein: CASSFSFEAFF
V gene: TRBV7-8; J gene: TRBJ1-1; clone size: NA; CDR3 length: 15; D gene: TRBD1; CDR3 DNA: TGTGCCAGCAGCTTCCGACAGGGACTGAACACTGAAGCTTTCTTT; CDR3 protein: CASSFRQGLNTEAFF